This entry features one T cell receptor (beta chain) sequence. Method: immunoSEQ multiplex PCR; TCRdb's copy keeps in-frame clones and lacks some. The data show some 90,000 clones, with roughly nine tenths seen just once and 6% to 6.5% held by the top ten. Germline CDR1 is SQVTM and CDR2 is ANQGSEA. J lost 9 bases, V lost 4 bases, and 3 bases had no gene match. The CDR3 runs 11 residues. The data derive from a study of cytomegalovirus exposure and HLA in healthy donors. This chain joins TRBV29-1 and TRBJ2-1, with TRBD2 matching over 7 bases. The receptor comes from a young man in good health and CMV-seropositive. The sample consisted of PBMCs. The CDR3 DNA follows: TGCAGCGTTGGACTAGCTGGTGAGCAGTTCTTC. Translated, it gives CSVGLAGEQFF.